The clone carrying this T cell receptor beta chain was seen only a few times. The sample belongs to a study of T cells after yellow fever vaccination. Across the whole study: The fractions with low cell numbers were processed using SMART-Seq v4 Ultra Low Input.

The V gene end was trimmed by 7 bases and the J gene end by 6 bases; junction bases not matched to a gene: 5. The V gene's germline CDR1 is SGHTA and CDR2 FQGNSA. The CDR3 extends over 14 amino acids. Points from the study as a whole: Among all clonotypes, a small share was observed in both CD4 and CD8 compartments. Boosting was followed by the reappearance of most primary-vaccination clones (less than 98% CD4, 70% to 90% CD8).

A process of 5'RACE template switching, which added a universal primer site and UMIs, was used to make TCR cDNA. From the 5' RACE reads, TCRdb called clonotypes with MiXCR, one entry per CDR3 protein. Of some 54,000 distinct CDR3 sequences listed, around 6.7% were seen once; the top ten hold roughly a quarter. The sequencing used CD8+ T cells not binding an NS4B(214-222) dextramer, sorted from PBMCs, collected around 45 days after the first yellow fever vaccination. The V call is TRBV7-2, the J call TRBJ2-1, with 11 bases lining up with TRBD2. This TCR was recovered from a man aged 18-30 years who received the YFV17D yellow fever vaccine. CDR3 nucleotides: TGTGCCAGCATGATAGCGGGGGGGCCCAATGAGCAGTTCTTC. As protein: CASMIAGGPNEQFF.